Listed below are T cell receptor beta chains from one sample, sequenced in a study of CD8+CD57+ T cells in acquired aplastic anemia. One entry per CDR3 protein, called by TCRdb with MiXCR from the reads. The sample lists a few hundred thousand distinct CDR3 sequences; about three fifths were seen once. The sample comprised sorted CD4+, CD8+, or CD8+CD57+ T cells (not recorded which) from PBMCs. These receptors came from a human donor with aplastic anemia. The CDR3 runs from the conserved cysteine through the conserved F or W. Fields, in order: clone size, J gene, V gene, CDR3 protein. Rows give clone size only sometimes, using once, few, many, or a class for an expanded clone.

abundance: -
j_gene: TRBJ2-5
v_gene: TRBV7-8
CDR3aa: CASSSETGFGETQYF

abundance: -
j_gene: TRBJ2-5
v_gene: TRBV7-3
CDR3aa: CASSLYSTPHETQYF

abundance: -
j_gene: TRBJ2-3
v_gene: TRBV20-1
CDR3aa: CSARKGSLRTDTQYF

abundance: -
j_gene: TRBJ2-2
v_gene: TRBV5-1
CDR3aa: CASSPPRGTGELFF

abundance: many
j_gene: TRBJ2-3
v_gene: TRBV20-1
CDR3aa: CSAREAGGPTDTQYF

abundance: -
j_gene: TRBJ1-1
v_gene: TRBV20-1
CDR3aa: CSARLIRHTEAFF

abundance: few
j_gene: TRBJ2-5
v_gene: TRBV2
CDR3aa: CASRVGQKETQYF

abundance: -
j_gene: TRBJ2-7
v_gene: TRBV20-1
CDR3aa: CSARGLDRATYEQYF

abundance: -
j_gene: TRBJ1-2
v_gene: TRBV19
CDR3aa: CASSNGQGIDYGYTF

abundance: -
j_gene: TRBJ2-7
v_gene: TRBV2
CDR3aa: CASSADTNYEQYF

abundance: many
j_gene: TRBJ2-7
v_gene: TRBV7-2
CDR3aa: CASSLSGGRVTYEQYF

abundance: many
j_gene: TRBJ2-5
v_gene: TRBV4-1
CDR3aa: CASSQGGSTGQETQYF

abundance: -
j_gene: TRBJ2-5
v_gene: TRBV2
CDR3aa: CASTISWSQYF

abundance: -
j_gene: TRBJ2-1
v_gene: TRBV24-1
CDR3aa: CATSSGSSYNEQFF

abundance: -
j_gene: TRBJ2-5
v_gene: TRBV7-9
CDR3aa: CASSRMTGGTQYF

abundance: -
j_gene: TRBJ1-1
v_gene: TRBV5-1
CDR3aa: CASSEGTTNTEAFF

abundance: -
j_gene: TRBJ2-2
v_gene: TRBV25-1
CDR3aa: CASSTPSEVGELFF

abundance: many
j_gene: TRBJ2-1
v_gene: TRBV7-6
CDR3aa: CASSSGTSEWNEQFF

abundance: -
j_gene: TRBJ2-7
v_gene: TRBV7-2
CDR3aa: CASSSSPMGAEQYF

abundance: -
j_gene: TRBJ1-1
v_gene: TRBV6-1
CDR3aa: CASQFKGGMNTEAFF

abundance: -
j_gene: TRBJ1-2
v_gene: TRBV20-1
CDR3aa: CSARSRRLEGYTF

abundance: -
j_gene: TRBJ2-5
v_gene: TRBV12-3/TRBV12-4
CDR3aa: CASRRTSGGGTQYF

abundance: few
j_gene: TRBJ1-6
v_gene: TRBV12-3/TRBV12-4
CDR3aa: CASSLRATNSPLHF

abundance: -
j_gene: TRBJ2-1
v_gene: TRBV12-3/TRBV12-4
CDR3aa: CASSFAENNEQFF

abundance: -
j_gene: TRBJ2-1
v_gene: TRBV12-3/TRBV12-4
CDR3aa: CASSLRVAAAHNEQFF

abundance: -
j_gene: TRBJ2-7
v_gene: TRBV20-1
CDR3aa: CSGEQGASYEQYF

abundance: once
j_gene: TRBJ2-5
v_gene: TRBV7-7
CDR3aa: CASSPQTGTGRQETQYF

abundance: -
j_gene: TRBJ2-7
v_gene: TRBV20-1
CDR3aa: CSAAVQEREQYF

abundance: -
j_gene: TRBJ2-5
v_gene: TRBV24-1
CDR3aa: CATSDLGLAGETQYF

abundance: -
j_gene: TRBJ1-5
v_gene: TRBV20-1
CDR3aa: CSARPGQPQHF

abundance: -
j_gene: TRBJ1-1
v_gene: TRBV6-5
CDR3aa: CASIQPGLNTEAFF

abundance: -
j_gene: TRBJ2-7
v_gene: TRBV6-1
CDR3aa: CAISSQGKVYEQYF

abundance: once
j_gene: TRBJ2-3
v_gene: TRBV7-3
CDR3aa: CASSLSRVGDTQYF

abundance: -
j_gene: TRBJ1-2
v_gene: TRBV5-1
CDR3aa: CASSWPGGDYGYTF

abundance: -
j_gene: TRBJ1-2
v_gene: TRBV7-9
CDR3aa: CASNNVANNGYTF

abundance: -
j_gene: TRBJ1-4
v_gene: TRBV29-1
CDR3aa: CSVAAGGASREKLFF

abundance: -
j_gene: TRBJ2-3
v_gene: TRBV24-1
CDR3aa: CATSDTSGSADTQYF

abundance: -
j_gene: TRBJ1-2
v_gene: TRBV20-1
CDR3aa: CSALSASGAANYGYTF

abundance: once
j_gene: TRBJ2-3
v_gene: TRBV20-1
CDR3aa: CSAKRGAGGADTQYF

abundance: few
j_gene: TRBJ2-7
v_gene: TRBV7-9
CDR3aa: CASSYPRGVRDEQYF

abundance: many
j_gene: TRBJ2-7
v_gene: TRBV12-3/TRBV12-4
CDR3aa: CASSLGTSGGAYEQYF

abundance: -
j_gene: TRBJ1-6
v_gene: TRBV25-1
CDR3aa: CATTGGGWNSPLHF

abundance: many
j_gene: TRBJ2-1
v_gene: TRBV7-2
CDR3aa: CASSARTAYNEQFF

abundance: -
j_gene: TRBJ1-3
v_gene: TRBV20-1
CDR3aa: CSARVARGVHSGNTIYF

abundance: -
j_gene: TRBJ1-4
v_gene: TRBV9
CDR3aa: CASSVGGGLNEKLFF

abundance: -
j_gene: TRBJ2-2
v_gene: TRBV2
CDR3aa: CASSTGHSNTGELFF

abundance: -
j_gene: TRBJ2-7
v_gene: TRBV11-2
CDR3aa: CASSLVPGSYEQYF

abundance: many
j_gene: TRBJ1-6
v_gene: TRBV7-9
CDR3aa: CASSSAGGQGGSPLHF

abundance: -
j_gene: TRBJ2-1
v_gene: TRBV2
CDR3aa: CASSEGRDEQFF

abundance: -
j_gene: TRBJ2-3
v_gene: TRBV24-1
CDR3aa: CATSVANTDTQYF

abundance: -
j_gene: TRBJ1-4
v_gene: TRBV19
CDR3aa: CATRGSQVNEKLFF

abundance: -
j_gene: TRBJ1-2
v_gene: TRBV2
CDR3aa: CAKGTEKDGYTF

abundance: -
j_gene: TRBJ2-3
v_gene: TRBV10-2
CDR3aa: CASSFPTSTDTQYF

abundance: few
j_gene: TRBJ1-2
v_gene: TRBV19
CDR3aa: CASSIRVPPPAYGYTF

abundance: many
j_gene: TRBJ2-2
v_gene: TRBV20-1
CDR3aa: CSASKIVPNTGELFF